This T cell receptor (beta chain) is from a study of shared clonotypes between healthy human individuals. Profiling relied on immunoSEQ multiplex PCR, and the TCRdb table lists in-frame clones only, not all of them. In the table there are roughly 1,000,000 clones, about 84% of which are singletons. Donation came from healthy HIV-negative adults that had no recent acute infections or vaccinations. The origin of this receptor is a man younger than 35 in good health. Some clones in this sample may be carry-over from other donors' samples. Sequenced material: memory CD4+ T cells from PBMCs. Subset described: CD45RA-negative fraction.

The CDR3 region is CASSLGLASSYEQYF. DNA of the CDR3: TGCGCCAGCAGCCTGGGACTAGCGAGCTCCTACGAGCAGTACTTC. The chain links TRBV4-1 to TRBJ2-7; 10 bases line up with TRBD2. The trim removed 4 bases at V and 0 bases at J, leaving 3 bases unmatched. The length of the CDR3 is 15 residues. CDR1 MGHRA and CDR2 YSYEKL come from the germline V gene.